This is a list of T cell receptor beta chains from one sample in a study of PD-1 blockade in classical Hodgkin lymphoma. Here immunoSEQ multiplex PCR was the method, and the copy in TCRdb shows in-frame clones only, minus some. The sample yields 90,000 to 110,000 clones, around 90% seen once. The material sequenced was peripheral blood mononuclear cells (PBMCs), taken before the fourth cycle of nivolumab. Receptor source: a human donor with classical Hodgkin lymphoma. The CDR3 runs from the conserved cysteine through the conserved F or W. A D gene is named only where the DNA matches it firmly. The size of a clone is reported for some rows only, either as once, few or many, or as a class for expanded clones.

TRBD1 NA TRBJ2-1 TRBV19 CASSRGQGRMNEQFF TGTGCCAGTAGCCGAGGACAGGGAAGAATGAATGAGCAGTTCTTC
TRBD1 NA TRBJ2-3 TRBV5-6 CASSLYGTGPLITDTQYF TGTGCCAGCAGCTTGTATGGGACAGGACCTCTGATCACAGATACGCAGTATTTT
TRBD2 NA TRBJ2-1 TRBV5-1 CASSFTSGRSNEQFF TGCGCCAGCAGCTTCACTAGCGGGAGAAGTAATGAGCAGTTCTTC
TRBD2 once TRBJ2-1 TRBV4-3 CASSPRESSYNEQFF TGCGCCAGCAGCCCGCGGGAGAGCTCCTACAATGAGCAGTTCTTC
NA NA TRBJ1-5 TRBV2 CASNPQGGNQPQHF TGTGCCAGCAATCCCCAGGGAGGCAATCAGCCCCAGCATTTT
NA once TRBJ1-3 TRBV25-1 CATWKPGNTIYF TGTGCCACCTGGAAACCCGGAAACACCATATATTTT
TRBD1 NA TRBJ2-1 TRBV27 CASRRSGGSNNEQFF TGTGCCAGCAGGAGATCAGGGGGAAGTAACAATGAGCAGTTCTTC
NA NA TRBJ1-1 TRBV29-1 CSVGGVRAGTEAFF TGCAGCGTGGGAGGGGTCAGGGCCGGCACTGAAGCTTTCTTT
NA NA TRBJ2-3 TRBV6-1 CASSEPPPDTQYF TGTGCCAGCAGTGAGCCCCCGCCAGATACGCAGTATTTT
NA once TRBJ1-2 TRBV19 CASSPSGVEGYTF TGTGCCAGTAGCCCATCAGGGGTAGAGGGCTACACCTTC
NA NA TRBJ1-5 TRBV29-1 CSVASAGGAQPQHF TGCAGCGTTGCGAGTGCTGGGGGTGCTCAGCCCCAGCATTTT
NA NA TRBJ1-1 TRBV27 CASSLSGSAEAFF TGTGCCAGCAGTTTATCTGGGAGCGCTGAAGCTTTCTTT
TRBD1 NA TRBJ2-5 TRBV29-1 CSVIQGARETQYF TGCAGCGTAATTCAGGGGGCGAGGGAGACCCAGTACTTC
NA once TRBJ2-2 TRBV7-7 CASRPMSGPTGELFF TGTGCTAGCAGACCCATGAGCGGACCCACCGGGGAGCTGTTTTTT
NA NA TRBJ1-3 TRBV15 CATSRDIMFGTGNTIYF TGTGCCACCAGCAGAGATATAATGTTCGGCACTGGAAACACCATATATTTT
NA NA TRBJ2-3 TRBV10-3 CAISGAGTDTQYF TGTGCCATCAGTGGGGCAGGCACAGATACGCAGTATTTT
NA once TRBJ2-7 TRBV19 CAKKHPQGPDRHEQYF TGTGCCAAAAAACATCCCCAGGGACCTGACCGCCACGAGCAGTACTTC
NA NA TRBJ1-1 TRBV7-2 CASSSQGLNTEAFF TGTGCCAGCAGCTCACAGGGCCTGAACACTGAAGCTTTCTTT
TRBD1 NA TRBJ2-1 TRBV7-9 CASSSTIDRVEEYNEQFF TGTGCCAGCAGCTCAACCATCGACAGGGTCGAGGAATACAATGAGCAGTTCTTC
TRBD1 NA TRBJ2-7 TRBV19 CASSTGTGGSYEQYF TGTGCCAGTAGTACCGGGACAGGGGGGTCCTACGAGCAGTACTTC
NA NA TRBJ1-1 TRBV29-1 CSAQAGGNTEAFF TGCAGCGCCCAGGCCGGGGGAAACACTGAAGCTTTCTTT
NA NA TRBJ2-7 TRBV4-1 CASSQGGRAPYEQYF TGCGCCAGCAGCCAAGGGGGGCGGGCCCCCTACGAGCAGTACTTC
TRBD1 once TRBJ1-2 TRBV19 CASSRVWTGETYGYTF TGTGCCAGTAGTAGAGTTTGGACAGGGGAGACCTATGGCTACACCTTC
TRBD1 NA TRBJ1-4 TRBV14 CASSRQGQGREKLFF TGTGCCAGCAGCCGACAGGGACAGGGTAGAGAAAAACTGTTTTTT
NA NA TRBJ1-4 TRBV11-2 CASSLGRLGGFGGGKLFF TGTGCCAGCAGCTTAGGACGACTAGGCGGCTTTGGGGGTGGAAAACTGTTTTTT
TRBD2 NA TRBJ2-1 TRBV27 CASSLPGLAGGEQFF TGTGCCAGCAGTCTTCCGGGACTAGCGGGAGGCGAGCAGTTCTTC
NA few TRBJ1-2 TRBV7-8 CASSLVQDYYGYTF TGTGCCAGCAGCTTAGTTCAGGACTACTATGGCTACACCTTC
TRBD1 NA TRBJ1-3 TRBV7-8 CASSHSRDRGTGNTIYF TGTGCCAGCAGCCATTCCCGGGACAGGGGTACAGGAAACACCATATATTTT
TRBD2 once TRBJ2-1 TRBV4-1 CASSQDGGGTPKFF TGCGCCAGCAGCCAAGATGGGGGAGGGACTCCCAAGTTCTTC
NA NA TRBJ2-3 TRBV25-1 CASSESGPQGSTDTQYF TGTGCCAGCAGTGAATCGGGACCGCAGGGTAGCACAGATACGCAGTATTTT